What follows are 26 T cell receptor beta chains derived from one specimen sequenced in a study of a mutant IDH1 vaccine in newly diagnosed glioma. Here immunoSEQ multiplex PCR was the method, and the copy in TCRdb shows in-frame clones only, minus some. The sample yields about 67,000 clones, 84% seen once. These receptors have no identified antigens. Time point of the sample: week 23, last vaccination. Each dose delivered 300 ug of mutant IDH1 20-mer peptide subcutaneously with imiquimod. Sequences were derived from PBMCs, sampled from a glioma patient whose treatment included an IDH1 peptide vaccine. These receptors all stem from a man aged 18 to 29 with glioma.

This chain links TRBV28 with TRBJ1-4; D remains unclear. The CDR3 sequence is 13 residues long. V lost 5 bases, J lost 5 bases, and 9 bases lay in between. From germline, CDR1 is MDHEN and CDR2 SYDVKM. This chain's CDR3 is CASSRRVNEKLFF. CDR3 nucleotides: TGTGCCAGCAGTCGTAGGGTAAATGAAAAACTGTTTTTT.

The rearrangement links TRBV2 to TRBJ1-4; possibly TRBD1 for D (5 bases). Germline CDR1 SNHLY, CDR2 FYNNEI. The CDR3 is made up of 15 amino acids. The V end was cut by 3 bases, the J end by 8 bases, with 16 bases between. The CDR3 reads CASSDQGRVGEKLFF. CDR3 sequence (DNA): TGTGCCAGCAGTGACCAGGGTAGAGTCGGGGAAAAACTGTTTTTT.

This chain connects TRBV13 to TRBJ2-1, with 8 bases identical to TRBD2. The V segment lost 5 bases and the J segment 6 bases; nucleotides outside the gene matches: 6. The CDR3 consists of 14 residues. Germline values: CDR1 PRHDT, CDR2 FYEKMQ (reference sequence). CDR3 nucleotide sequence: TGTGCCAGCAGCCAAGGGCTAGCGGGCAATGAGCAGTTCTTC. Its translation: CASSQGLAGNEQFF.

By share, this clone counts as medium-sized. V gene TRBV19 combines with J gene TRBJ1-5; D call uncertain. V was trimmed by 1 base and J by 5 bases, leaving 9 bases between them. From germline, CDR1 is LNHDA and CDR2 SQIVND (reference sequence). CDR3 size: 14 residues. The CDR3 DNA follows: TGTGCCAGTAGTATAGGGTCTGGAGATCAGCCCCAGCATTTT. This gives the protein CASSIGSGDQPQHF.

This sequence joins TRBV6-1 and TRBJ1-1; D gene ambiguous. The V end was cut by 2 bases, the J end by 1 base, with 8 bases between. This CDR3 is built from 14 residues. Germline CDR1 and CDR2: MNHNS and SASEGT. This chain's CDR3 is CASSEYGPNTEAFF. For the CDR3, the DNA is TGTGCCAGCAGTGAATATGGTCCGAACACTGAAGCTTTCTTT.

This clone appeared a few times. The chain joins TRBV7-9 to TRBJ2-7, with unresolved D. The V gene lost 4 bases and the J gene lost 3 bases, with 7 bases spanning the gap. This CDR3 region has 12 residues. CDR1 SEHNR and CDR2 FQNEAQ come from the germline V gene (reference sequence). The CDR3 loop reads CASSSAYYEQYF. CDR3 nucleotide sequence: TGTGCCAGCAGCTCAGCGTACTACGAGCAGTACTTC.

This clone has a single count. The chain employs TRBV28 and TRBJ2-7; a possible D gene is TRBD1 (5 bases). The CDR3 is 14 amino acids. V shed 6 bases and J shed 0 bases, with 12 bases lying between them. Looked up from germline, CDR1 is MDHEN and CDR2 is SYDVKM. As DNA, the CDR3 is TGTGCCAGCAGGGCGACAGCCTCCTCCTACGAGCAGTACTTC. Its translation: CASRATASSYEQYF.

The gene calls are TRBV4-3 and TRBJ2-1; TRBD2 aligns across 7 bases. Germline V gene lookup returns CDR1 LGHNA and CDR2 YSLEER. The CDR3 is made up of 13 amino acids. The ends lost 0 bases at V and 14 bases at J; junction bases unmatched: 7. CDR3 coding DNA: TGCGCCAGCAGCCAAGATCTGGGCCGGGAGGAGTTCTTC. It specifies CASSQDLGREEFF.

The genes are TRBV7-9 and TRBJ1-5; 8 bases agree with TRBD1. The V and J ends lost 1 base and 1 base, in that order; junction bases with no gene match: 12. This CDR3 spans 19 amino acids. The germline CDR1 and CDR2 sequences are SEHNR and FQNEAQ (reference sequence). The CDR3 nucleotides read TGTGCCAGCAGCTTAGTTGAGCTCCGGACAGGGTTCAGCAATCAGCCCCAGCATTTT. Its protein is CASSLVELRTGFSNQPQHF.

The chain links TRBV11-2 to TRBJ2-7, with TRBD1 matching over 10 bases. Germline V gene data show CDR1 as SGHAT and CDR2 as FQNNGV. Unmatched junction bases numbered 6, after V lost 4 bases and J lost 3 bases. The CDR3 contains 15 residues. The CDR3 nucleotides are TGTGCCAGCAGCTCTTCCGGGACAGGGGTCTACGAGCAGTACTTC. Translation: CASSSSGTGVYEQYF.

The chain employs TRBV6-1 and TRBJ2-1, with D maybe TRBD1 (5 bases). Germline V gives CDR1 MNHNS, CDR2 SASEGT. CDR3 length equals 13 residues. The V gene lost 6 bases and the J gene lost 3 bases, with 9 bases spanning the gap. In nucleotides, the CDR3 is TGTGCCAGCAGAAAGACAGTCTACAATGAGCAGTTCTTC. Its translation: CASRKTVYNEQFF.

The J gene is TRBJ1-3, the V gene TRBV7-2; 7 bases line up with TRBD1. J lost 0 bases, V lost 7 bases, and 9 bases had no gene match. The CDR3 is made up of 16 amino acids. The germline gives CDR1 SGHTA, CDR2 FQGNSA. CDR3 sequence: CASNSGTALSGNTIYF. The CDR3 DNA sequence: TGTGCCAGCAACTCCGGGACAGCCCTCTCTGGAAACACCATATATTTT.

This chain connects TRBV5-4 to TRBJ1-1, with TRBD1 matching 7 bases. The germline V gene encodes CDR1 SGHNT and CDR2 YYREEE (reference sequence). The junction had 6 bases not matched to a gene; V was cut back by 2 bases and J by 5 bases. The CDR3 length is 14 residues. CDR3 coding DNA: TGTGCCAGCAGCTTATCAGGGGGAAGAACTGAAGCTTTCTTT. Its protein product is CASSLSGGRTEAFF.

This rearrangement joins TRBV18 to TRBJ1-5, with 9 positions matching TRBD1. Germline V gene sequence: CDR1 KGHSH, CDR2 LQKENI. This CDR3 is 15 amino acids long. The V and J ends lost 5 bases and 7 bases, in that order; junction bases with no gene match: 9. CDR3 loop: CASSKQGAGGQPQHF. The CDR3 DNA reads TGTGCCAGCTCAAAACAGGGGGCAGGTGGGCAGCCCCAGCATTTT. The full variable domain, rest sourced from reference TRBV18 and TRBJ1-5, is NAGVMQNPRHLVRRRGQEARLRCSPMKGHSHVYWYRQLPEEGLKFMVYLQKENIIDESGMPKERFSAEFPKEGPSILRIQQVVRGDSAAYFCASSKQGAGGQPQHFGDGTRLSIL.

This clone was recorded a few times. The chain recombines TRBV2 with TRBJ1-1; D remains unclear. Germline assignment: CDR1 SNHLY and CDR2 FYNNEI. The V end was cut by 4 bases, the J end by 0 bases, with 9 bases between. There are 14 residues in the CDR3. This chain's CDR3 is CASSGARVNTEAFF. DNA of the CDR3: TGTGCCAGCAGTGGGGCGCGGGTGAACACTGAAGCTTTCTTT.

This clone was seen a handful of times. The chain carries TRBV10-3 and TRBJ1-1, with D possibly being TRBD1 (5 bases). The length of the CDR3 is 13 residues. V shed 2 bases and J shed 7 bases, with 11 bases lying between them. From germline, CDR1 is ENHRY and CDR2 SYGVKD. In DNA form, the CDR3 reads TGTGCCATCAGTGAGAGGGGTAGCGGTGAAGCTTTCTTT. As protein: CAISERGSGEAFF.

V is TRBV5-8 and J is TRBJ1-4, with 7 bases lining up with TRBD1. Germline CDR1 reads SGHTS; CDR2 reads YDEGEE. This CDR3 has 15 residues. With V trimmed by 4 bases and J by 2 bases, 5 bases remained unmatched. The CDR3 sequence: CASSPGGLTNEKLFF. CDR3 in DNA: TGTGCCAGCAGCCCAGGGGGATTGACTAATGAAAAACTGTTTTTT.

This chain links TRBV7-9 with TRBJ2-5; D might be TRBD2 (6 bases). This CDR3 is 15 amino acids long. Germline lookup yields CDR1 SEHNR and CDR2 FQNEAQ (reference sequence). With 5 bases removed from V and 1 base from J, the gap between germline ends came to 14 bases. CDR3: CASSPTLGSQETQYF. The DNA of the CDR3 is TGTGCCAGCAGCCCTACACTCGGGAGCCAAGAGACCCAGTACTTC.

CDR3 sequence (DNA): TGTGCCAGCAGCTTAGGACAGATTTATGGCTACACCTTC. This translates into CASSLGQIYGYTF. The rearrangement joins TRBV7-2 to TRBJ1-2; D perhaps matches TRBD1 (5 bases). Germline V CDR1 and CDR2: SGHTA, FQGNSA. Between the trimmed V and J ends, which lost 1 base and 5 bases, there was a span of 8 bases. The CDR3 has 13 residues.

The CDR3 reads CASSHTGGLDEQYF. The CDR3 DNA sequence: TGTGCCAGCAGCCATACAGGGGGTTTAGACGAGCAGTACTTC. The chain recombines TRBV5-4 with TRBJ2-7, with 8 nucleotides matching TRBD1. Germline CDR1 SGHNT, CDR2 YYREEE (reference sequence). CDR3 length: 14 amino acids. The trim removed 4 bases at V and 5 bases at J, leaving 8 bases unmatched. The full variable domain, in which reference TRBV5-4 and TRBJ2-7 provide the parts outside the CDR3, is ETGVTQSPTHLIKTRGQQVTLRCSSQSGHNTVSWYQQALGQGPQFIFQYYREEENGRGNFPPRFSGLQFPNYSSELNVNALELDDSALYLCASSHTGGLDEQYFGPGTRLTVT.

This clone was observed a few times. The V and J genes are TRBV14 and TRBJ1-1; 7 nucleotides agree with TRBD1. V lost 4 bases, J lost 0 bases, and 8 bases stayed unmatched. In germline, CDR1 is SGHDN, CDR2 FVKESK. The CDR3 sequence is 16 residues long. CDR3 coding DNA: TGTGCCAGCAGCCCAATTCAAGGGGGCATGAACACTGAAGCTTTCTTT. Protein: CASSPIQGGMNTEAFF.

Written as DNA, the CDR3 is TGTGCCAGCTCACCGTCGCAGTTCCAAGAGACCCAGTACTTC. This codes for CASSPSQFQETQYF. The chain has TRBV18 and TRBJ2-5, with no clear D. Germline-derived CDR1 and CDR2 are KGHSH and LQKENI. V lost 3 bases, J lost 1 base, and 9 bases lay in between. This CDR3 has 14 amino acids.

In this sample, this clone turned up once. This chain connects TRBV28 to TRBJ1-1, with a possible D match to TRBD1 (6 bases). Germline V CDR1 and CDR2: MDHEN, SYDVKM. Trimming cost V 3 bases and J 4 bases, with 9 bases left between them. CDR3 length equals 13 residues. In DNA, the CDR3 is TGTGCCAGCAGTTTTAGGGGGGGCACTGAAGCTTTCTTT. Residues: CASSFRGGTEAFF. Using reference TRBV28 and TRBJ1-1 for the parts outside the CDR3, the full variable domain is DVKVTQSSRYLVKRTGEKVFLECVQDMDHENMFWYRQDPGLGLRLIYFSYDVKMKEKGDIPEGYSVSREKKERFSLILESASTNQTSMYLCASSFRGGTEAFFGQGTRLTVV.

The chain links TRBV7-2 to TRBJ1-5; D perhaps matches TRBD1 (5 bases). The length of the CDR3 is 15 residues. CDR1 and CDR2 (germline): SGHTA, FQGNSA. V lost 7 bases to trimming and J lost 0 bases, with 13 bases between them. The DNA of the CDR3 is TGTGCCAGCACAGACGGGGGGACTAGCAATCAGCCCCAGCATTTT. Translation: CASTDGGTSNQPQHF.

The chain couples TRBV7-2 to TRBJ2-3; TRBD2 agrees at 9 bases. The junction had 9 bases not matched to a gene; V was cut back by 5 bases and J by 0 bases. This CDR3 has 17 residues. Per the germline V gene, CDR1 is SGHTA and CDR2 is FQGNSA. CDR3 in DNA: TGTGCCAGCAGCCCCCGTAGCGGGAGTCTCAGCACAGATACGCAGTATTTT. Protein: CASSPRSGSLSTDTQYF.

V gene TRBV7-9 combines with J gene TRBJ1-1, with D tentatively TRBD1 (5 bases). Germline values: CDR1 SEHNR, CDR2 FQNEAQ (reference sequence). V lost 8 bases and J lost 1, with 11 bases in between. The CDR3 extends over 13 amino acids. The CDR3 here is CASRYGQNTEAFF. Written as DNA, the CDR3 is TGTGCCAGCCGTTACGGACAGAACACTGAAGCTTTCTTT.